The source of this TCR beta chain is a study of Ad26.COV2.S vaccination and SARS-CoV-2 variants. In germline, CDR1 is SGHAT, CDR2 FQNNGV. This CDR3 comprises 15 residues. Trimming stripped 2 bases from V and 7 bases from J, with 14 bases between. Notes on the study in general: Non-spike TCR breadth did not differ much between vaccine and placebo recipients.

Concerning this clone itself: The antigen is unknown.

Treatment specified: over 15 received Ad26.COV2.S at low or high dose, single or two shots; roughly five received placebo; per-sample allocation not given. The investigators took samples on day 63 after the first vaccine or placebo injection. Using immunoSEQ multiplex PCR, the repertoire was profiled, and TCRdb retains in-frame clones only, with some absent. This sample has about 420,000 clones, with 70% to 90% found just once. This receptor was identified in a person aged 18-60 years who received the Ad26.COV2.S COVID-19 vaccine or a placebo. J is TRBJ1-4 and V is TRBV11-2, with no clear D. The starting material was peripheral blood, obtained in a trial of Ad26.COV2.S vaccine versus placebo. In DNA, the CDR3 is TGTGCCAGCAGCTTACGGGGAGAAAGGAGTGAAAAACTGTTTTTT. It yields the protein CASSLRGERSEKLFF.